Listed here are 23 T cell receptor beta chains from one sample, sequenced in a study of blood T cell repertoires in COVID-19. Using immunoSEQ multiplex PCR, the repertoire was profiled, and TCRdb retains in-frame clones only, with some absent. The profile shows approximately 190,000 clones, around 82% of them singletons. The sequencing input was PBMCs or T cells enriched from blood (not recorded which). These receptors were collected from a woman in her sixties with acute COVID-19.

The chain is built from TRBV6-6 and TRBJ2-4; 12 positions agree with TRBD2. CDR3 length: 17 amino acids. V shed 5 bases, J shed 8 bases, and the junction held 13 bases outside the gene matches. Germline V gives CDR1 MNHNY, CDR2 SVGAGI (reference sequence). This CDR3 reads CASSPRTSGTSQDIQYF. CDR3 nucleotide sequence: TGTGCCAGCAGTCCCCGGACTAGCGGGACCTCCCAGGACATTCAGTACTTC.

The chain recombines TRBV19 with TRBJ2-5; the D gene is possibly TRBD1 (6 bases). Looked up from germline, CDR1 is LNHDA and CDR2 is SQIVND (reference sequence). The CDR3 is made up of 15 amino acids. Between the trimmed V and J ends, which lost 2 bases and 5 bases, there was a span of 15 bases. In DNA form, the CDR3 reads TGTGCCAGTAGTATATTTGCAGGGGTCGGGGAGACCCAGTACTTC. Encoded protein: CASSIFAGVGETQYF.

This sequence joins TRBV5-1 and TRBJ2-1; 13 bases are shared with TRBD2. The trim removed 4 bases at V and 7 bases at J, leaving 2 bases unmatched. This CDR3 has 14 residues. Germline V gene sequence: CDR1 SGHRS, CDR2 YFSETQ. The CDR3 region has the DNA TGCGCCAGCAGCCCGGGACTAGCGGGGAATGAGCAGTTCTTC. It encodes CASSPGLAGNEQFF. Using reference TRBV5-1 and TRBJ2-1 for the parts outside the CDR3, the full variable domain is KAGVTQTPRYLIKTRGQQVTLSCSPISGHRSVSWYQQTPGQGLQFLFEYFSETQRNKGNFPGRFSGRQFSNSRSEMNVSTLELGDSALYLCASSPGLAGNEQFFGPGTRLTVL.

CDR3 sequence (DNA): TGTGCCAGCAGCCTCTCTGGGGCCAACGTCCTGACTTTC. It specifies CASSLSGANVLTF. The rearrangement links TRBV11-3 to TRBJ2-6; D remains unclear. Per germline, CDR1 SGHNT and CDR2 YENEEA. CDR3 size: 13 residues. Trimming cost V 5 bases and J 0 bases, with 2 bases left between them.

This chain uses TRBV19 with TRBJ1-1; D not certain. CDR3 length: 13 amino acids. The germline CDR1 and CDR2 sequences are LNHDA and SQIVND (reference sequence). The V end lost 9 bases, the J end lost 0 bases, and 11 bases lay between the germline ends. The CDR3 bases are TGTGCCAGCGGGCGGGGAATGAACACTGAAGCTTTCTTT. Its translation: CASGRGMNTEAFF.

The rearrangement links TRBV2 to TRBJ1-2; 9 bases line up with TRBD1. The CDR3 is 13 residues long. V shed 10 bases and J 1 base; nucleotides not matched to a gene: 4. The germline V gene encodes CDR1 SNHLY and CDR2 FYNNEI. CDR3: CANWDRDNYGYTF. As DNA, the CDR3 is TGTGCCAACTGGGACAGGGATAACTATGGCTACACCTTC.

The chain joins TRBV5-1 to TRBJ2-5; 7 bases align to TRBD2. The CDR3 sequence is 15 residues long. In germline, CDR1 is SGHRS, CDR2 YFSETQ. Trimming took 4 bases from V and 5 from J; bases not matched to a gene: 11. The CDR3 DNA reads as TGCGCCAGCAGCGGGTCGGGGGGAAGAGGTGAGACCCAGTACTTC. This translates into CASSGSGGRGETQYF.

This sequence joins TRBV5-1 and TRBJ1-1; D is undetermined. This CDR3 comprises 14 residues. The germline gives CDR1 SGHRS, CDR2 YFSETQ. V was pared by 4 bases and J by 2 bases, with 12 bases between. DNA for the CDR3: TGCGCCAGCAGCCTTGAGCCACTAAACACTGAAGCTTTCTTT. This codes for CASSLEPLNTEAFF.

This rearrangement joins TRBV30 to TRBJ1-5; 9 bases map to TRBD1. The V gene end was trimmed by 3 bases and the J gene end by 7 bases; junction bases not matched to a gene: 19. Looked up from germline, CDR1 is GTSNPN and CDR2 is SVGIG (reference sequence). The CDR3 runs 18 residues. CDR3 in DNA: TGTGCCTGGAGCAGATTACAGGGGGCTAAGGGACGGGTCCAGCCCCAGCATTTT. Translating it yields CAWSRLQGAKGRVQPQHF.

This clone was counted a single time. The chain couples TRBV18 to TRBJ2-4, with no clear D. Germline CDR1 KGHSH, CDR2 LQKENI. The V end lost 6 bases, the J end lost 0 bases, and 6 bases lay between the germline ends. The CDR3 totals 13 residues. Here the CDR3 reads CASSALAKNIQYF. Written as DNA, the CDR3 is TGTGCCAGCTCGGCTCTAGCCAAAAACATTCAGTACTTC. The full variable domain, its missing parts supplied by reference TRBV18 and TRBJ2-4, is NAGVMQNPRHLVRRRGQEARLRCSPMKGHSHVYWYRQLPEEGLKFMVYLQKENIIDESGMPKERFSAEFPKEGPSILRIQQVVRGDSAAYFCASSALAKNIQYFGAGTRLSVL.

The chain links TRBV19 to TRBJ1-5, with 8 bases lining up with TRBD1. Germline trimming cut 5 bases from V and 0 bases from J; bases unmatched to any gene: 9. The V gene's germline CDR1 is LNHDA and CDR2 SQIVND (reference sequence). This CDR3 has 17 residues. CDR3 residues: CASSPGDRSYSNQPQHF. The CDR3, as DNA: TGTGCCAGTAGTCCGGGGGACAGGAGCTATAGCAATCAGCCCCAGCATTTT.

The V call is TRBV12-3 or TRBV12-4, the J call TRBJ1-1, with 9 bases lining up with TRBD1. The CDR3 is 13 residues long. V was pared by 7 bases and J by 4 bases, with 4 bases of the junction left unmatched. DNA of the CDR3: TGTGCCAGCAAACCGGGACAGGGCACTGAAGCTTTCTTT. Protein: CASKPGQGTEAFF.

This clone was detected only once. V is TRBV7-2 and J is TRBJ1-1; D gene ambiguous. Per germline, CDR1 SGHTA and CDR2 FQGNSA. This CDR3 contains 14 residues. Between the trimmed V and J ends, which lost 2 bases and 4 bases, there was a span of 11 bases. The CDR3 sequence: CASSLRQSGTEAFF. In DNA, the CDR3 is TGTGCCAGCAGCTTACGCCAGAGCGGCACTGAAGCTTTCTTT.

The chain links TRBV5-1 to TRBJ1-2; 10 bases line up with TRBD1. The CDR3 length is 14 residues. Losses at the gene ends were 4 bases for V and 8 bases for J; bases not matched to a gene: 8. Germline CDR1 is SGHRS and CDR2 is YFSETQ. CDR3 DNA sequence: TGCGCCAGCAGCCCTTCCGGGACAGGGGACGGCTACACCTTC. It specifies CASSPSGTGDGYTF. The variable domain in full, with the rest retrieved from reference TRBV5-1 and TRBJ1-2, is KAGVTQTPRYLIKTRGQQVTLSCSPISGHRSVSWYQQTPGQGLQFLFEYFSETQRNKGNFPGRFSGRQFSNSRSEMNVSTLELGDSALYLCASSPSGTGDGYTFGSGTRLTVV.

The chain is built from TRBV28 and TRBJ2-7, with 7 positions matching TRBD1. Losses at the gene ends were 5 bases for V and 7 bases for J; bases not matched to a gene: 11. Germline lookup yields CDR1 MDHEN and CDR2 SYDVKM. There are 14 residues in the CDR3. Written as DNA, the CDR3 is TGTGCCAGCAGTATTAGACAGGGCTGGGGGGAGCAGTACGTC. Translating gives CASSIRQGWGEQYV.

V gene TRBV4-3 combines with J gene TRBJ1-1, with D maybe TRBD1 (6 bases). The germline V and J ends were trimmed by 0 bases and 7 bases, with 15 bases remaining between them. The CDR3 consists of 15 residues. Germline V gene data show CDR1 as LGHNA and CDR2 as YSLEER. The CDR3 loop reads CASSQDTAGAREAFF. The DNA of the CDR3 is TGCGCCAGCAGCCAAGATACGGCAGGGGCCCGTGAAGCTTTCTTT.

V and J are TRBV19 and TRBJ1-1; no reliable D call. V dropped 3 bases and J dropped 1 base, with 12 bases sitting between them. From germline, CDR1 is LNHDA and CDR2 SQIVND (reference sequence). This CDR3 is built from 15 residues. The CDR3 DNA reads as TGTGCCAGTAGTATCCCCCTGGGCGCGAACACTGAAGCTTTCTTT. Amino acids: CASSIPLGANTEAFF.

In its sample, this clone was seen once. This sequence joins TRBV30 and TRBJ2-7, with 8 bases identical to TRBD1. Looked up from germline, CDR1 is GTSNPN and CDR2 is SVGIG (reference sequence). This CDR3 has 14 residues. V shed 5 bases and J 2 bases; nucleotides not matched to a gene: 8. CDR3 region: CAWVKNRGAYEQYF. The DNA for the CDR3 is TGTGCCTGGGTCAAGAACAGGGGGGCCTACGAGCAGTACTTC. Drawing the rest from reference TRBV30 and TRBJ2-7, the complete variable domain is SQTIHQWPATLVQPVGSPLSLECTVEGTSNPNLYWYRQAAGRGLQLLFYSVGIGQISSEVPQNLSASRPQDRQFILSSKKLLLSDSGFYLCAWVKNRGAYEQYFGPGTRLTVT.

DNA for the CDR3: TGTGCCAGCTCACGGCCAGGGGGCGGTGAGCAGTTCTTC. Amino acid sequence: CASSRPGGGEQFF. The V call is TRBV18, the J call TRBJ2-1; 8 positions agree with TRBD1. V dropped 4 bases and J dropped 9; count of bases not matched to a gene: 5. This CDR3 is 13 amino acids long. Germline CDR1 KGHSH, CDR2 LQKENI.

The gene calls are TRBV5-1 and TRBJ2-2; D ambiguous. The germline CDR1 and CDR2 sequences are SGHRS and YFSETQ. The CDR3 is made up of 14 amino acids. V lost 0 bases and J 6 bases, leaving 9 bases between the germline ends. CDR3 sequence (DNA): TGCGCCAGCAGCTTGGGGCAGTTCTCCGGGGAGCTGTTTTTT. Encoded protein: CASSLGQFSGELFF.

This chain uses TRBV29-1 with TRBJ1-2, with 7 bases fitting TRBD1. The ends lost 6 bases at V and 3 bases at J; junction bases unmatched: 4. The CDR3 has 12 amino acids. Per the germline V gene, CDR1 is SQVTM and CDR2 is ANQGSEA. The CDR3 DNA reads TGCAGCGTGACAGGGAAAGACTATGGCTACACCTTC. The encoded protein is CSVTGKDYGYTF. The full variable domain, rest sourced from reference TRBV29-1 and TRBJ1-2, is SAVISQKPSRDICQRGTSLTIQCQVDSQVTMMFWYRQQPGQSLTLIATANQGSEATYESGFVIDKFPISRPNLTFSTLTVSNMSPEDSSIYLCSVTGKDYGYTFGSGTRLTVV.

This clone was detected once. The chain has TRBV4-3 and TRBJ1-5; D unresolved. The CDR3 has 14 amino acids. Germline CDR1 and CDR2: LGHNA and YSLEER. With 2 bases removed from V and 4 bases from J, the gap between germline ends came to 9 bases. The DNA of the CDR3 is TGCGCCAGCAGCCAATATCGCGGGAATCAGCCCCAGCATTTT. Translation: CASSQYRGNQPQHF.

This clone showed up just a few times. The genes are TRBV5-5 and TRBJ1-2; TRBD1 matches 10 bases. Germline-derived CDR1 and CDR2 are SGHKS and YYEKEE (reference sequence). The CDR3 contains 16 residues. Trimming cost V 4 bases and J 7 bases; bases outside gene matches: 13. CDR3 sequence reads: CASSAPGDRGRGGYTF. CDR3 coding DNA: TGTGCCAGCAGCGCCCCAGGGGACAGGGGCCGGGGTGGCTACACCTTC.